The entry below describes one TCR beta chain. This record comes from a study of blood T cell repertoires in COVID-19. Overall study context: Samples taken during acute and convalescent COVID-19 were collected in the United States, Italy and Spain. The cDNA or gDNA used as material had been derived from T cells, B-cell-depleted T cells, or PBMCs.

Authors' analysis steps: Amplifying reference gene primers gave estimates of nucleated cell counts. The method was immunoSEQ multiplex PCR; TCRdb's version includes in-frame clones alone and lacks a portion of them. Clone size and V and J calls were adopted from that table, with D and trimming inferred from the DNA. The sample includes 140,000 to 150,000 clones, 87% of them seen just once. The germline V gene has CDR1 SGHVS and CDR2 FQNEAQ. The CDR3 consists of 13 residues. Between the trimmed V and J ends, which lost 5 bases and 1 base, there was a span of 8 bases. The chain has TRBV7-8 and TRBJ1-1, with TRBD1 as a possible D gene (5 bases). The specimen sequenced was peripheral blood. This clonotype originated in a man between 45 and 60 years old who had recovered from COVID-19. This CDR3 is CASSRDRNTEAFF. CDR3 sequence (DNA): TGTGCCAGCAGCCGTGACAGGAACACTGAAGCTTTCTTT.